This T cell receptor beta chain was captured by sequencing in a study of vaccination and CD4 T cells after COVID-19. For the study at large: At a median approximately 76 days (range 14 to 241) after dose two, post-vaccine samples were obtained. Overlapping spike peptides served as the stimulus for the cells. These peptides came from SARS-CoV-2 and from the common cold coronaviruses HCoV-NL63, HCoV-OC43 and HCoV-229E. Study results and caveats: Reactive clone data from convalescent patients indicated a median of 86.3% appearing only post-vaccination.

This clonotype was found a few times. The antigen remains unidentified. The junction departs from the called germline gene at one end, perhaps through a read error. Treatment described: approximately 9-day PBMC culture with coronavirus spike peptide pools or control peptides (ViraFEST assay). The Oncomine TCR Beta short-read assay sequenced DNA from cultured CD4+ T cells. TCRdb redid the calling of the PCR reads with MiXCR, one entry per CDR3 protein. The repertoire holds some 14,000 distinct CDR3 sequences, with less than 60% as singletons. This CDR3 is built from 14 residues. This chain connects TRBV12-3 or TRBV12-4 to TRBJ1-2; D call uncertain. Sequences were obtained from CD4+ T cells from blood, cultured in vitro. The clonotype was recovered from a human donor who had recovered from COVID-19. The CDR3 DNA is TGTGCCAGCAGCTTAGGGTCGAGTGACTATGGCTACACCTTC. Its translation: CASSLGSSDYGYTF.